These T cell receptor beta chains were read from a single sample in a study of T cells in Graves' hyperthyroidism and ophthalmopathy. Using its own MiXCR run on the multiplex PCR reads, TCRdb lists one record per CDR3 protein. The table lists some 490,000 distinct CDR3 sequences, 22% of them singletons. Sample: blood. The source is a woman between 70 and 85 years old with Graves' ophthalmopathy. Both conserved end residues are part of each CDR3. D genes are given only for firm matches. Rows give clone size only sometimes, using once, few, many, or a class for an expanded clone.

CDR3aa	CDR3nt	abundance	d_gene	v_gene	j_gene
CASSVSLPGANVLTF	TGTGCCAGCAGCGTCTCGCTTCCTGGGGCCAACGTCCTGACTTTC	.	.	TRBV5-8	TRBJ2-6
CASKGDAVRTQYF	TGTGCCAGCAAGGGGGACGCGGTACGGACCCAGTACTTC	.	.	TRBV6-2/TRBV6-3	TRBJ2-5
CASSLGLLRGEQYF	TGTGCCAGCAGCCTAGGACTCCTCCGCGGAGAGCAGTACTTC	few	.	TRBV12-3/TRBV12-4	TRBJ2-7
CASSRTSGIREETQYF	TGTGCCAGCAGCCGGACTAGCGGTATAAGGGAGGAGACCCAGTACTTC	.	TRBD2	TRBV12-3/TRBV12-4	TRBJ2-5
CASSILEDNSPLHF	TGTGCCAGCAGCATTCTCGAGGATAATTCACCCCTCCACTTT	.	.	TRBV6-1	TRBJ1-6
CASRGIALSTDTQYF	TGTGCCAGCAGAGGGATAGCCCTTAGCACAGATACGCAGTATTTT	.	.	TRBV6-2/TRBV6-3	TRBJ2-3
CASSAPLNTEAFF	TGTGCCAGCTCTGCGCCTTTGAACACTGAAGCTTTCTTT	many	.	TRBV28	TRBJ1-1
CASSLSQLAGGNEQYF	TGTGCCAGCAGTTTATCCCAACTAGCGGGAGGAAACGAGCAGTACTTC	many	TRBD2	TRBV27	TRBJ2-7
CSVRTGSSGNTIYF	TGCAGCGTAAGGACAGGCTCCTCTGGAAACACCATATATTTT	.	TRBD1	TRBV29-1	TRBJ1-3
CASSVLSGTNYGYTF	TGTGCCAGCAGCGTACTCTCAGGGACCAACTATGGCTACACCTTC	.	.	TRBV9	TRBJ1-2
CASSRRQPYEQYF	TGTGCCAGCAGCCGTCGCCAGCCCTACGAGCAGTACTTC	.	.	TRBV3-1	TRBJ2-7
CASRQTPYNEQFF	TGTGCCAGCAGGCAGACACCCTACAATGAGCAGTTCTTC	few	.	TRBV2	TRBJ2-1
CASSLGWPRNEQSF	TGTGCCAGCAGCCTCGGGTGGCCCCGAAATGAGCAGTCCTTC	.	.	TRBV7-9	TRBJ2-1
CATSSSFTVLDGYTF	TGTGCCACCAGCAGTTCCTTCACCGTTTTAGATGGCTACACCTTC	few	.	TRBV15	TRBJ1-2
CASSLTSGKNTGELFF	TGCGCCAGCAGCTTGACTAGCGGAAAAAACACCGGGGAGCTGTTTTTT	.	TRBD2	TRBV5-1	TRBJ2-2
CAWSLGQRYEQYF	TGTGCCTGGAGTCTTGGACAGAGATACGAGCAGTACTTC	many	.	TRBV30	TRBJ2-7
CASSVSSGSVEQFF	TGTGCCAGCAGCGTATCCAGCGGGAGTGTTGAGCAGTTCTTC	.	TRBD2	TRBV9	TRBJ2-1
CASSRGQGVWNSPLHF	TGTGCCAGCAGCCGTGGACAGGGGGTATGGAATTCACCCCTCCACTTT	.	TRBD1	TRBV7-2	TRBJ1-6
CAGRTGGSGNEQFF	TGTGCCGGCAGGACAGGGGGCAGTGGCAATGAGCAGTTCTTC	few	TRBD1	TRBV28	TRBJ2-1
CASSDRVSSSYNEQFF	TGCGCCAGCAGTGATCGGGTCTCCTCCTCCTACAATGAGCAGTTCTTC	.	.	TRBV10-2	TRBJ2-1
CASRPRQGYTGELFF	TGTGCCAGCAGGCCTAGACAGGGCTATACCGGGGAGCTGTTTTTT	few	TRBD1	TRBV6-1	TRBJ2-2
CASSIRWSGDTEAFF	TGTGCCAGTAGTATTCGTTGGAGTGGGGACACTGAAGCTTTCTTT	.	.	TRBV19	TRBJ1-1